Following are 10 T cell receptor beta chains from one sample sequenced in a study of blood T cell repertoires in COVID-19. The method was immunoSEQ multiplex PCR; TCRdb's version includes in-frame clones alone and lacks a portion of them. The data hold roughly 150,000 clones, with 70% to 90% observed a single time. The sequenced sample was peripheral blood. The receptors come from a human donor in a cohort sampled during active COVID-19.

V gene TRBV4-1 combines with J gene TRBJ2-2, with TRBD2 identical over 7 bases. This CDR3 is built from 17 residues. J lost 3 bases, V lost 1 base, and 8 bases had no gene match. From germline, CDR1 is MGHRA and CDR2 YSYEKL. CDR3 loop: CASSQANLAAHTGELFF. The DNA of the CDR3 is TGCGCCAGCAGCCAAGCGAACCTAGCGGCCCACACCGGGGAGCTGTTTTTT.

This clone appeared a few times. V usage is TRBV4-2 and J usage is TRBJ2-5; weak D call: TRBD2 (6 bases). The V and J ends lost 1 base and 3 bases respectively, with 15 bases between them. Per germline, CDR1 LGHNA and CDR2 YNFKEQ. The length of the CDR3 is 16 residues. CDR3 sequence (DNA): TGTGCCAGCAGCCAAGTTTCTAGCGAGGCGGAAGAGACCCAGTACTTC. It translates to CASSQVSSEAEETQYF.

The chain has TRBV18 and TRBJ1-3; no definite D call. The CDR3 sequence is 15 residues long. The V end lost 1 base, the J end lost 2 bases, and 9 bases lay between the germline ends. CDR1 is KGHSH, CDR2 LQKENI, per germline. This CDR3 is CASSPRTRAGNTIYF. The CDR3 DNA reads TGTGCCAGCTCACCACGAACGAGGGCTGGAAACACCATATATTTT.

The CDR3 loop is CASSTTAGTAYNEQFF. In DNA form, the CDR3 reads TGTGCCAGCAGCACCACCGCCGGGACAGCATACAATGAGCAGTTCTTC. The gene calls are TRBV28 and TRBJ2-1, with TRBD1 identical over 7 bases. Germline V gene data show CDR1 as MDHEN and CDR2 as SYDVKM. CDR3 length: 16 amino acids. Trimming at V came to 6 bases and at J to 4 bases, leaving 12 bases not matched to a gene.

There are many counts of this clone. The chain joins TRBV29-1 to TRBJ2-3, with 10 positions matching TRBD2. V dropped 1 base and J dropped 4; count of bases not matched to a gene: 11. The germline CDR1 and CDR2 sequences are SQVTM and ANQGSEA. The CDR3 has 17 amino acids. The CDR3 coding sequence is TGCAGCGTTGAAGGGATTAGGTCTAGCGGGAGTTCAGATACGCAGTATTTT. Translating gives CSVEGIRSSGSSDTQYF.

The CDR3 DNA reads TGTGCCAGCAGCTTAGCTAGCGCTAGAACCACAGATACGCAGTATTTT. Translated: CASSLASARTTDTQYF. The chain joins TRBV11-2 to TRBJ2-3, with D perhaps matching TRBD2 (6 bases). With 1 base removed from V and 2 bases from J, the gap between germline ends came to 13 bases. In germline, CDR1 is SGHAT, CDR2 FQNNGV. This CDR3 has 16 amino acids.

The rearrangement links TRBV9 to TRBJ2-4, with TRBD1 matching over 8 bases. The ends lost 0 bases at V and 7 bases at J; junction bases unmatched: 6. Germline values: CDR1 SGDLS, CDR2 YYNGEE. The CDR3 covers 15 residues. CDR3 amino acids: CASSVAAGGWNIQYF. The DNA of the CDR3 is TGTGCCAGCAGCGTAGCGGCAGGGGGCTGGAACATTCAGTACTTC.

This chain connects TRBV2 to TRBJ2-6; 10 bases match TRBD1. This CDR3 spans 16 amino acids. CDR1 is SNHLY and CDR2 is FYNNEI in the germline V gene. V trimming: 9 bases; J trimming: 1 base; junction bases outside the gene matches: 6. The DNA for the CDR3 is TGTGCCAGAGGCGGGACAGGGGAGTCTGGGGCCAACGTCCTGACTTTC. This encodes CARGGTGESGANVLTF.

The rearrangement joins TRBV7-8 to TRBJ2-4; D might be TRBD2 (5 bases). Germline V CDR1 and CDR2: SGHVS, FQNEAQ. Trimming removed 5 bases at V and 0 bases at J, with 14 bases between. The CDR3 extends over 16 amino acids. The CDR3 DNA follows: TGTGCCAGCAGCCCTAATACCGAGGGAGCCAAAAACATTCAGTACTTC. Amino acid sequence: CASSPNTEGAKNIQYF.

The CDR3 region has the DNA TGTGCCAGCAGCCACTCGCCTTCCTACGAGCAGTACTTC. As protein: CASSHSPSYEQYF. The V and J genes are TRBV6-5 and TRBJ2-7; D gene ambiguous. The CDR3 is 13 amino acids. Looked up from germline, CDR1 is MNHEY and CDR2 is SVGAGI. V was pared by 6 bases and J by 1 base, with 10 bases between.